The 27 T cell receptor beta chains below come from one sample, sequenced in a study of T cell responses to AZD1222 COVID-19 vaccine. Clones were read by immunoSEQ multiplex PCR, and TCRdb kept only the in-frame ones, dropping some. The sample shows approximately 180,000 clones, 85% to 95% of them seen only once. The sample consisted of peripheral blood, taken 28 days after the second dose of the MenACWY control vaccine. Receptors were obtained from an adult who received the MenACWY meningococcal vaccine as a control.

This chain joins TRBV5-1 and TRBJ1-2, with 8 bases identical to TRBD1. This CDR3 is 12 amino acids long. The V segment lost 7 bases and the J segment 2 bases; nucleotides outside the gene matches: 1. Germline CDR1 and CDR2: SGHRS and YFSETQ. CDR3 loop: CASGQGNYGYTF. The DNA of the CDR3 is TGCGCCAGCGGACAGGGAAACTATGGCTACACCTTC.

The count of this clone is one. The rearrangement joins TRBV18 to TRBJ2-5; TRBD1 matches 9 bases. Trimming removed 4 bases from V and 4 bases from J; junction bases left unmatched: 7. CDR1 is KGHSH and CDR2 is LQKENI in the germline V gene. The CDR3 has 15 residues. The CDR3 sequence: CASSHRTGAGETQYF. The CDR3 nucleotides read TGTGCCAGCTCACATCGGACAGGGGCGGGAGAGACCCAGTACTTC.

This chain links TRBV2 with TRBJ1-2; 10 bases agree with TRBD1. Germline V CDR1 and CDR2: SNHLY, FYNNEI. Trimming took 2 bases from V and 3 from J; bases not matched to a gene: 9. The CDR3 sequence is 17 residues long. Here the CDR3 reads CASSERRTGGFHYGYTF. The CDR3 nucleotides read TGTGCCAGCAGTGAACGTCGGACAGGGGGTTTTCACTATGGCTACACCTTC.

The CDR3 DNA sequence: TGTGCCAGCAGCGATGACAGGAGAAACTATGGCTACACCTTC. Its protein product is CASSDDRRNYGYTF. V gene TRBV7-8 combines with J gene TRBJ1-2; weak D call: TRBD1 (6 bases). The germline V and J ends were trimmed by 5 bases and 2 bases, with 12 bases remaining between them. The CDR3 extends over 14 amino acids. In germline, CDR1 is SGHVS, CDR2 FQNEAQ.

The chain combines TRBV19 with TRBJ1-1; tentatively, D is TRBD1 (5 bases). CDR3 length: 15 residues. Trimming pared 5 bases from V and 4 bases from J, leaving 17 bases between. Germline V gene data show CDR1 as LNHDA and CDR2 as SQIVND (reference sequence). The CDR3 sequence: CASSRGFIGGTEAFF. CDR3 nucleotide sequence: TGTGCCAGTAGTCGGGGCTTCATTGGGGGCACTGAAGCTTTCTTT.

The chain employs TRBV7-2 and TRBJ2-7, with TRBD2 as a possible D gene (6 bases). Trimming took 4 bases from V and 7 from J, leaving 20 bases between them. The CDR3 runs 15 residues. Looked up from germline, CDR1 is SGHTA and CDR2 is FQGNSA. CDR3 amino acids: CASSSGTHGGSEQYF. Written as DNA, the CDR3 is TGTGCCAGCAGCTCCGGTACTCATGGGGGGAGTGAGCAGTACTTC.

This clone was detected once. J is TRBJ1-4 and V is TRBV5-1; D is uncertain. Trimming left V 7 bases short and J 0 bases short, with 7 bases between. The V gene's germline CDR1 is SGHRS and CDR2 YFSETQ. CDR3 size: 13 residues. CDR3 nucleotides: TGCGCCAGCCGGAGATCAACTAATGAAAAACTGTTTTTT. This gives the protein CASRRSTNEKLFF.

This clone was detected once. The V and J genes are TRBV18 and TRBJ2-3, with unresolved D. The CDR3 is made up of 14 amino acids. Trimming took 3 bases from V and 4 from J, leaving 11 bases between them. CDR1 and CDR2 from the germline V gene are KGHSH and LQKENI. The CDR3 DNA sequence: TGTGCCAGCTCACCTGGAGTAAGGGCAGATACGCAGTATTTT. Encoded protein: CASSPGVRADTQYF.

In regard to this clone: Relative to the germline gene, one junction end is altered; a read error may explain this. The chain is built from TRBV2 and TRBJ2-7, with 8 bases lining up with TRBD2. Germline V lookup: CDR1 SNHLY, CDR2 FYNNEI. CDR3 length: 12 amino acids. CDR3 sequence reads: CASSESLAGRNF. As DNA, the CDR3 is TGTGCCAGCAGTGAATCTTTAGCGGGGCGCAACTTC.

V is TRBV2 and J is TRBJ2-2; 9 nucleotides align to TRBD1. CDR1 and CDR2 (germline): SNHLY, FYNNEI. Trimming took 6 bases from V and 3 from J; bases not matched to a gene: 2. This CDR3 spans 14 amino acids. The CDR3 protein is CASRGTGYTGELFF. CDR3 nucleotides: TGTGCCAGCAGAGGGACAGGGTACACCGGGGAGCTGTTTTTT.

This chain uses TRBV12-3 or TRBV12-4 with TRBJ1-2; the D gene is possibly TRBD1 (6 bases). V was trimmed by 11 bases and J by 8 bases, leaving 18 bases between them. This CDR3 has 12 amino acids. The CDR3 sequence is CACRGGAGGYTF. The CDR3 nucleotides are TGTGCCTGCCGTGGGGGGGCCGGCGGCTACACCTTC.

The chain joins TRBV4-1 to TRBJ1-5; 10 nucleotides line up with TRBD1. Trimming took 4 bases from V and 4 from J; bases not matched to a gene: 1. CDR3 length: 14 residues. From germline, CDR1 is MGHRA and CDR2 YSYEKL. The CDR3 DNA sequence: TGCGCCAGCAGCCGGGGACAGGGGAATCAGCCCCAGCATTTT. Translated: CASSRGQGNQPQHF.

The chain carries TRBV4-1 and TRBJ2-4, with TRBD2 identical over 8 bases. The germline V gene has CDR1 MGHRA and CDR2 YSYEKL. The V segment lost 1 base and the J segment 7 bases; nucleotides outside the gene matches: 3. The CDR3 loop spans 14 amino acids. The CDR3: CASSQVAGGNIQYF. In nucleotides, the CDR3 is TGCGCCAGCAGCCAAGTGGCGGGGGGCAACATTCAGTACTTC.

The J gene is TRBJ1-6, the V gene TRBV6-5; the D is unclear. V lost 0 bases, J lost 4 bases, and 10 bases lay in between. Germline values: CDR1 MNHEY, CDR2 SVGAGI. This CDR3 has 16 amino acids. DNA of the CDR3: TGTGCCAGCAGTTACTCCGTCATCCAATATAATTCACCCCTCCACTTT. The encoded protein is CASSYSVIQYNSPLHF.

The rearrangement uses TRBV3-1 (or the pseudogene TRBV3-2) and TRBJ2-5; 8 bases agree with TRBD2. CDR1 is LGHDT and CDR2 is YNNKEL in the germline V gene (reference sequence). V dropped 4 bases and J dropped 4; count of bases not matched to a gene: 20. The CDR3 totals 19 residues. The CDR3 DNA is TGTGCCAGCAGCCCGAACTCCGAATTTGCGGGGGGCTGGGGAGAGACCCAGTACTTC. Residues: CASSPNSEFAGGWGETQYF.

The chain couples TRBV10-3 to TRBJ1-1; D perhaps matches TRBD1 (5 bases). Germline CDR1 is ENHRY and CDR2 is SYGVKD. The V and J ends lost 0 bases and 1 base respectively, with 9 bases between them. The CDR3 consists of 15 residues. The CDR3 loop is CAISESGGGNTEAFF. In DNA form, the CDR3 reads TGTGCCATCAGTGAGTCGGGCGGGGGGAACACTGAAGCTTTCTTT.

The V and J genes are TRBV5-1 and TRBJ1-2; D unclear. Germline V lookup: CDR1 SGHRS, CDR2 YFSETQ. Trimming took 4 bases from V and 2 from J, leaving 12 bases between them. The CDR3 is made up of 14 amino acids. The CDR3 nucleotides are TGCGCCAGCAGCCCGGGAACGGCCAACTATGGCTACACCTTC. Its protein product is CASSPGTANYGYTF.

The chain has TRBV7-8 and TRBJ1-3; no firm D call. The CDR3 has 17 amino acids. Trimming took off 5 bases at V and 0 bases at J, with 17 bases between the two ends. Germline CDR1 and CDR2: SGHVS and FQNEAQ. CDR3 nucleotide sequence: TGTGCCAGCAGCCTACAAATTACCGCCTTCTCTGGAAACACCATATATTTT. This gives the protein CASSLQITAFSGNTIYF.

This chain uses TRBV11-3 with TRBJ1-3; unclear D gene. V was shortened by 6 bases and J by 0 bases, with 9 bases between the two germline ends. CDR1 and CDR2 from the germline V gene are SGHNT and YENEEA. The CDR3 totals 14 residues. The CDR3 spells CASRPGHSGNTIYF. DNA of the CDR3: TGTGCCAGCAGGCCGGGCCACTCTGGAAACACCATATATTTT.

CDR3 in DNA: TGTGCCAGCAGCCCGACAGGAGGTTGGAATCAGCCCCAGCATTTT. Translated, it gives CASSPTGGWNQPQHF. J is TRBJ1-5 and V is TRBV6-2 or TRBV6-3; D possibly corresponds to TRBD1 (6 bases). The V end was cut by 6 bases, the J end by 4 bases, with 16 bases between. Germline V CDR1 and CDR2: MNHEY, SVGEGT. CDR3 length: 15 residues.

A note on this clone: Other DNA sequences within the sample encode an identical CDR3. This chain joins TRBV3-1 (or the pseudogene TRBV3-2) and TRBJ1-2; possibly TRBD1 for D (6 bases). V was pared by 3 bases and J by 7 bases, with 9 bases between. The germline V gene encodes CDR1 LGHDT and CDR2 YNNKEL (reference sequence). This CDR3 spans 12 amino acids. The CDR3 here is CASSQGGRGYTF. CDR3 bases: TGTGCCAGCAGCCAGGGGGGCCGTGGCTACACCTTC.

The chain links TRBV6-5 to TRBJ1-6; D might be TRBD1 (6 bases). Germline values: CDR1 MNHEY, CDR2 SVGAGI. The CDR3 totals 13 residues. With 6 bases removed from V and 7 bases from J, the gap between germline ends came to 10 bases. The CDR3 here is CASRFQGNSPLHF. The CDR3 nucleotides read TGTGCCAGCAGGTTCCAGGGGAATTCACCCCTCCACTTT.

The chain employs TRBV7-2 and TRBJ1-2, with D possibly being TRBD1 (5 bases). This CDR3 spans 15 amino acids. V was shortened by 1 base and J by 1 base, with 10 bases between the two germline ends. Germline-derived CDR1 and CDR2 are SGHTA and FQGNSA. CDR3 region: CASSLGGTGNYGYTF. In DNA form, the CDR3 reads TGTGCCAGCAGCTTAGGGGGGACGGGTAACTATGGCTACACCTTC.

The V gene is TRBV28, the J gene TRBJ2-7; D ambiguous. Trimming removed 5 bases at V and 0 bases at J, with 14 bases between. CDR1 MDHEN and CDR2 SYDVKM come from the germline V gene. This CDR3 is built from 15 residues. Here the CDR3 DNA reads TGTGCCAGCAGTCCCCACGGCGGTAGCTCCTACGAGCAGTACTTC. As protein: CASSPHGGSSYEQYF.

The chain couples TRBV6-2 or TRBV6-3 to TRBJ2-5, with 12 bases fitting TRBD1. There are 15 residues in the CDR3. The ends lost 5 bases at V and 4 bases at J; junction bases unmatched: 5. Germline V gene data show CDR1 as MNHEY and CDR2 as SVGEGT. The CDR3 DNA is TGTGCCAGCAGTGCCGGGACAGGGGGCAGAGAGACCCAGTACTTC. It encodes CASSAGTGGRETQYF.

This chain uses TRBV5-6 with TRBJ2-2; perhaps D is TRBD1 or TRBD2 (5 bases each). The germline V gene has CDR1 SGHDT and CDR2 YYEEEE. V dropped 1 base and J dropped 4 bases, with 11 bases sitting between them. This CDR3 has 15 residues. CDR3 residues: CASSLMGRTTGELFF. DNA of the CDR3: TGTGCCAGCAGCTTGATGGGACGGACCACCGGGGAGCTGTTTTTT.

V is TRBV28 and J is TRBJ1-1, with a weak D call TRBD1 (5 bases). The CDR3 extends over 16 amino acids. CDR1 is MDHEN and CDR2 is SYDVKM in the germline V gene. V gave up 5 bases and J gave up 1 base, with 17 bases separating them. Written as DNA, the CDR3 is TGTGCCAGCAGTACTTTTCAGGGTCACCAGAACACTGAAGCTTTCTTT. It translates to CASSTFQGHQNTEAFF.